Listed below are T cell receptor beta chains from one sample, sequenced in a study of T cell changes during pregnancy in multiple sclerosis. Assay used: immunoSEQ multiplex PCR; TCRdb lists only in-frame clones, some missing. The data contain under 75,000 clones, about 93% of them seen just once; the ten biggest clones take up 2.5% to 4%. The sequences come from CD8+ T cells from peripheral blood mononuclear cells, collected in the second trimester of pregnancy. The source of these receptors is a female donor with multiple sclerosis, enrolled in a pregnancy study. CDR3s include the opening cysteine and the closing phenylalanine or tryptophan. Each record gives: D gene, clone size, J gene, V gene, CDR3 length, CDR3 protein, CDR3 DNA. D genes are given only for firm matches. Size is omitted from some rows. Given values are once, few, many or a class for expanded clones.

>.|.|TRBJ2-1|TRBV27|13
CASSSPGDNEQFF
TGTGCCAGCAGTAGCCCAGGGGACAATGAGCAGTTCTTC
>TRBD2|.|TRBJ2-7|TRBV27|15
CASSRRGGPSYEQYF
TGTGCCAGCAGCCGACGGGGGGGGCCCTCCTACGAGCAGTACTTC
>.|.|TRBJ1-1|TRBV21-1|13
CASSKGSEGGAFF
TGTGCCAGCAGCAAGGGATCTGAGGGTGGTGCTTTCTTT
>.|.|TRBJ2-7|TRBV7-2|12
CASNLGGYEQYF
TGTGCCAGCAACCTGGGGGGCTACGAGCAGTACTTC
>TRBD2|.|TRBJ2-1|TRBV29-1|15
CSAPGLAGSYNEQFF
TGCAGCGCACCGGGACTAGCGGGCTCCTACAATGAGCAGTTCTTC
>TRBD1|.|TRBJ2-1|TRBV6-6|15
CASSSTGGGYGEQFF
TGTGCCAGCAGTTCGACAGGGGGCGGGTACGGTGAGCAGTTCTTC
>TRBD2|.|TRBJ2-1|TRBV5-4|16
CASSLVPSGSDNEQFF
TGTGCCAGCAGCTTGGTTCCTAGCGGGAGTGATAATGAGCAGTTCTTC
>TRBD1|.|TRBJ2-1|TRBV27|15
CASSFRDSLYNEQFF
TGTGCCAGCAGTTTCCGGGACAGCCTTTACAATGAGCAGTTCTTC
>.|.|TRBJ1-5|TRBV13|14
CASSYRDSNQPQHF
TGTGCCAGCAGCTACAGGGATAGCAATCAGCCCCAGCATTTT
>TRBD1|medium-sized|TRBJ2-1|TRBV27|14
CASTQGAGFGEQFF
TGTGCCAGCACTCAGGGGGCAGGATTTGGTGAGCAGTTCTTC
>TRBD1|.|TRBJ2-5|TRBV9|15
CASSAQTGGYETQYF
TGTGCCAGCAGCGCGCAGACAGGGGGCTACGAGACCCAGTACTTC
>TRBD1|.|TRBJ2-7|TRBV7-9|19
CASSPATRTGPWGSYEQYF
TGTGCCAGCAGCCCAGCAACCCGGACAGGGCCTTGGGGTTCCTACGAGCAGTACTTC
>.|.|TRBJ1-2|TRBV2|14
CASSEIRLNYGYTF
TGTGCCAGCAGTGAAATTCGACTTAACTATGGCTACACCTTC